The 26 T cell receptor beta chains in this list originate from one sample, sequenced in a study of blood T cell repertoires in COVID-19 (dated by TCRdb to the early 2020s). Library method: the immunoSEQ multiplex PCR assay. The source is immuneACCESS, and TCRdb retained only in-frame sequences with V and J called. Part of the clones is not carried over; for the studies checked, unresolved V genes explain less than half of this, and the remainder is unexplained. The sample profile shows about 120,000 clones; less than 85% of them were found once. Around 3.5% of the sample comes from the top ten. The source material was peripheral blood. The receptors come from a woman older than 75 with acute or convalescent COVID-19.

V usage is TRBV19 and J usage is TRBJ1-1; perhaps TRBD1 as D (5 bases). The ends were cut back, 5 bases at V and 5 bases at J, with 18 bases in the middle. CDR1 and CDR2 from the germline V gene are LNHDA and SQIVND (reference sequence). The CDR3 length is 15 residues. The CDR3 sequence: CASSFYSGVRTEAFF. The CDR3, as DNA: TGTGCCAGTAGTTTTTATTCGGGGGTGAGGACTGAAGCTTTCTTT.

This chain uses TRBV19 with TRBJ2-2; the D gene is possibly TRBD2 (6 bases). The CDR3 contains 14 residues. CDR1 is LNHDA and CDR2 is SQIVND in the germline V gene (reference sequence). V was trimmed by 7 bases and J by 0 bases, leaving 9 bases between them. The CDR3: CASNRLANTGELFF. DNA for the CDR3: TGTGCCAGTAACAGACTAGCGAACACCGGGGAGCTGTTTTTT.

This clone was seen a few times. The V gene is TRBV12-3 or TRBV12-4, the J gene TRBJ1-2; D is undetermined. The length of the CDR3 is 11 residues. V was clipped by 6 bases and J by 3 bases, with 5 bases between them. Here the CDR3 reads CASSRDYGYTF. DNA of the CDR3: TGTGCCAGCAGCCGGGACTATGGCTACACCTTC.

This chain joins TRBV19 and TRBJ2-5, with 10 bases that match TRBD2. The CDR3 sequence is 18 residues long. Germline assignment: CDR1 LNHDA and CDR2 SQIVND (reference sequence). V trimming: 5 bases; J trimming: 1 base; junction bases outside the gene matches: 13. This chain's CDR3 is CASSPGSLAGGPQETQYF. DNA of the CDR3: TGTGCCAGTAGTCCCGGTTCTTTAGCGGGGGGCCCCCAAGAGACCCAGTACTTC.

The rearrangement joins TRBV9 to TRBJ2-7, with D possibly being TRBD2 (6 bases). Germline CDR1 reads SGDLS; CDR2 reads YYNGEE. This CDR3 has 13 amino acids. V lost 4 bases, J lost 7 bases, and 15 bases lay in between. The CDR3 reads CASSPLPGGEQYF. For the CDR3, the DNA is TGTGCCAGCAGCCCACTCCCTGGGGGGGAGCAGTACTTC.

In the case of this clone: Within the sample, other DNA sequences also encode this same CDR3. The chain combines TRBV30 with TRBJ1-1; TRBD1 matches at 8 bases. The CDR3 spans 14 residues. The junction had 3 bases not matched to a gene; V was cut back by 0 bases and J by 3 bases. Germline V lookup: CDR1 GTSNPN, CDR2 SVGIG (reference sequence). The CDR3 DNA is TGTGCCTGGAGTGTGACAGGGGTGGACACTGAAGCTTTCTTT. Translated, it gives CAWSVTGVDTEAFF.

The V call is TRBV15, the J call TRBJ2-2; 7 bases align to TRBD1. Germline CDR1 is LNHNV and CDR2 is YYDKDF (reference sequence). This CDR3 region has 16 residues. Germline trimming cut 8 bases from V and 1 base from J; bases unmatched to any gene: 10. CDR3 region: CATAGGGLRNTGELFF. The CDR3 nucleotides read TGTGCCACCGCAGGGGGTGGCCTTCGGAACACCGGGGAGCTGTTTTTT.

Only one count was recorded for this clone. The V call is TRBV6-5, the J call TRBJ1-6, with 11 bases matching TRBD1. The germline V gene encodes CDR1 MNHEY and CDR2 SVGAGI. V trimming: 0 bases; J trimming: 7 bases; junction bases outside the gene matches: 2. The CDR3 is 16 residues long. The CDR3 sequence is CASSYSGQGANSPLHF. In DNA form, the CDR3 reads TGTGCCAGCAGTTACTCCGGACAGGGGGCAAATTCACCCCTCCACTTT.

The chain is built from TRBV7-6 and TRBJ2-3; 7 nucleotides agree with TRBD2. The CDR3 loop spans 15 amino acids. V trimming: 6 bases; J trimming: 0 bases; junction bases outside the gene matches: 6. In germline, CDR1 is SGHVS, CDR2 FNYEAQ. The CDR3 loop reads CASSLLAQSTDTQYF. The CDR3 DNA follows: TGTGCCAGCAGTTTACTAGCGCAGAGCACAGATACGCAGTATTTT. The full variable domain, with the rest looked up from reference TRBV7-6 and TRBJ2-3, is GAGVSQSPRYKVTKRGQDVALRCDPISGHVSLYWYRQALGQGPEFLTYFNYEAQQDKSGLPNDRFSAERPEGSISTLTIQRTEQRDSAMYRCASSLLAQSTDTQYFGPGTRLTVL.

V gene TRBV19 combines with J gene TRBJ2-2; D may be TRBD1 (6 bases). V gave up 3 bases and J gave up 7 bases, with 18 bases separating them. The germline V gene has CDR1 LNHDA and CDR2 SQIVND (reference sequence). The CDR3 is 16 residues long. CDR3 sequence: CASSIGRQAAVGELFF. The CDR3 DNA is TGTGCCAGTAGTATCGGCCGACAGGCCGCAGTCGGGGAGCTGTTTTTT. The full variable domain, its missing parts supplied by reference TRBV19 and TRBJ2-2, is DGGITQSPKYLFRKEGQNVTLSCEQNLNHDAMYWYRQDPGQGLRLIYYSQIVNDFQKGDIAEGYSVSREKKESFPLTVTSAQKNPTAFYLCASSIGRQAAVGELFFGEGSRLTVL.

This clone was found once. The CDR3 here is CASSQDPTRYEQYF. The DNA for the CDR3 is TGCGCCAGCAGCCAAGATCCGACAAGATACGAGCAGTACTTC. V is TRBV4-1 and J is TRBJ2-7; D remains unclear. Per germline, CDR1 MGHRA and CDR2 YSYEKL. Trimming shortened V by 0 bases and J by 4 bases, and 10 bases separated the two germline ends. The CDR3 runs 14 residues.

V gene TRBV11-2 combines with J gene TRBJ2-2, with D unclear. V was clipped by 1 base and J by 5 bases, with 14 bases between them. This CDR3 spans 16 amino acids. Germline-derived CDR1 and CDR2 are SGHAT and FQNNGV. CDR3 protein: CASSLVARAETGELFF. For the CDR3, the DNA is TGTGCCAGCAGCTTAGTCGCTCGAGCCGAGACCGGGGAGCTGTTTTTT.

Only one count was recorded for this clone. V usage is TRBV4-1 and J usage is TRBJ2-5; D remains unclear. The V end lost 0 bases, the J end lost 5 bases, and 10 bases lay between the germline ends. Germline V gene lookup returns CDR1 MGHRA and CDR2 YSYEKL. The CDR3 extends over 14 amino acids. CDR3 amino acids: CASSQDYGMETQYF. CDR3 DNA: TGCGCCAGCAGCCAAGATTATGGCATGGAGACCCAGTACTTC.

This clone was picked up one time. The J gene is TRBJ2-7, the V gene TRBV7-9, with 7 bases lining up with TRBD1. Germline assignment: CDR1 SEHNR and CDR2 FQNEAQ (reference sequence). The V and J ends lost 7 bases and 0 bases, in that order; junction bases with no gene match: 6. The CDR3 totals 14 residues. CDR3 bases: TGTGCCAGCAAAGGACAGGCTAGCTCCTACGAGCAGTACTTC. Translation: CASKGQASSYEQYF. Drawing the rest from reference TRBV7-9 and TRBJ2-7, the complete variable domain is DTGVSQNPRHKITKRGQNVTFRCDPISEHNRLYWYRQTLGQGPEFLTYFQNEAQLEKSRLLSDRFSAERPKGSFSTLEIQRTEQGDSAMYLCASKGQASSYEQYFGPGTRLTVT.

The chain employs TRBV10-3 and TRBJ2-3; D is perhaps TRBD2 (6 bases). This CDR3 is built from 15 residues. V dropped 4 bases and J dropped 1 base, with 12 bases sitting between them. Germline V lookup: CDR1 ENHRY, CDR2 SYGVKD. DNA of the CDR3: TGTGCCATCAGTGGTGGAGCGGGTCGCACAGATACGCAGTATTTT. Translating it yields CAISGGAGRTDTQYF.

This clone was detected only once. The chain employs TRBV7-3 and TRBJ2-1, with TRBD2 matching over 7 bases. Germline CDR1 and CDR2: SGHTA and FQGTGA. CDR3 length: 13 amino acids. V trimming: 2 bases; J trimming: 7 bases; junction bases outside the gene matches: 2. CDR3 nucleotides: TGTGCCAGCAGCTTACGGGGGGAAAATGAGCAGTTCTTC. Translation gives CASSLRGENEQFF.

The V call is TRBV2, the J call TRBJ2-7; tentative D call: TRBD1 (6 bases). The CDR3 is made up of 12 amino acids. Germline CDR1 is SNHLY and CDR2 is FYNNEI. V was clipped by 5 bases and J by 4 bases, with 9 bases between them. Here the CDR3 reads CASSYQGYEQYF. CDR3 coding DNA: TGTGCCAGCAGTTATCAGGGGTACGAGCAGTACTTC.

The chain links TRBV6-6 to TRBJ1-4; no firm D call. Germline assignment: CDR1 MNHNY and CDR2 SVGAGI (reference sequence). This CDR3 is 12 amino acids long. V lost 5 bases to trimming and J lost 6 bases, with 7 bases between them. CDR3 protein: CASSDTDEKLFF. The CDR3 nucleotides read TGTGCCAGCAGTGACACGGATGAAAAACTGTTTTTT.

This clone was detected once. The chain recombines TRBV9 with TRBJ1-2; D unclear. V was trimmed by 4 bases and J by 4 bases, leaving 14 bases between them. The CDR3 loop spans 14 amino acids. Per germline, CDR1 SGDLS and CDR2 YYNGEE. CDR3: CASSPEDKAYGYTF. CDR3 nucleotide sequence: TGTGCCAGCAGCCCGGAAGACAAGGCCTATGGCTACACCTTC.

The V and J genes are TRBV9 and TRBJ1-1; 10 nucleotides align to TRBD1. Losses at the gene ends were 3 bases for V and 3 bases for J; bases not matched to a gene: 5. This CDR3 has 15 residues. In germline, CDR1 is SGDLS, CDR2 YYNGEE. DNA for the CDR3: TGTGCCAGCAGCGGCTCCGGGACAGGGGACACTGAAGCTTTCTTT. Its protein product is CASSGSGTGDTEAFF.

J is TRBJ1-5 and V is TRBV7-9; D is unclear. CDR1 and CDR2 (germline): SEHNR, FQNEAQ (reference sequence). The CDR3 is made up of 15 amino acids. The germline V and J ends were trimmed by 4 bases and 3 bases, with 13 bases remaining between them. The CDR3, as DNA: TGTGCCAGCAGCTCCGATTTAGACTTCAATCAGCCCCAGCATTTT. Amino acid sequence: CASSSDLDFNQPQHF.

V gene TRBV2 combines with J gene TRBJ1-2, with D possibly matching TRBD1 (5 bases). This CDR3 is built from 14 residues. V lost 4 bases to trimming and J lost 2 bases, with 11 bases between them. Germline CDR1 reads SNHLY; CDR2 reads FYNNEI. This CDR3 reads CASSGDDSNYGYTF. CDR3 DNA: TGTGCCAGCAGTGGGGATGACAGCAACTATGGCTACACCTTC.

This chain uses TRBV19 with TRBJ1-2, with 9 nucleotides matching TRBD1. Germline trimming cut 0 bases from V and 7 bases from J; bases unmatched to any gene: 6. This CDR3 contains 15 residues. CDR1 and CDR2 (germline): LNHDA, SQIVND (reference sequence). The chain's CDR3 is CASSIEYRGPGGYTF. CDR3 nucleotides: TGTGCCAGTAGTATAGAATACAGGGGGCCAGGTGGCTACACCTTC.

This chain joins TRBV6-1 and TRBJ1-5, with unresolved D. Germline V gene sequence: CDR1 MNHNS, CDR2 SASEGT. CDR3 length equals 15 residues. V was pared by 3 bases and J by 0 bases, with 9 bases between. The CDR3 DNA is TGTGCCAGCAGTGATCGGGGTGATAGCAATCAGCCCCAGCATTTT. It encodes CASSDRGDSNQPQHF.

This chain joins TRBV5-4 and TRBJ2-1, with a possible D match to TRBD1 (6 bases). The CDR3 contains 16 residues. V lost 4 bases to trimming and J lost 4 bases, with 18 bases between them. Germline CDR1 is SGHNT and CDR2 is YYREEE (reference sequence). CDR3 protein: CASSLSAGVSYNEQFF. Written as DNA, the CDR3 is TGTGCCAGCAGCCTGTCCGCAGGGGTATCATACAATGAGCAGTTCTTC. Using reference TRBV5-4 and TRBJ2-1 for the parts outside the CDR3, the full variable domain is ETGVTQSPTHLIKTRGQQVTLRCSSQSGHNTVSWYQQALGQGPQFIFQYYREEENGRGNFPPRFSGLQFPNYSSELNVNALELDDSALYLCASSLSAGVSYNEQFFGPGTRLTVL.

J is TRBJ2-5 and V is TRBV27; 10 nucleotides agree with TRBD1. V was clipped by 5 bases and J by 4 bases; unmatched bases: 13. Germline CDR1 and CDR2: MNHEY and SMNVEV (reference sequence). The CDR3 totals 17 residues. The CDR3 DNA sequence: TGTGCCAGCAGTACTGTAGCGGGACAGGGGATGGTAGAGACCCAGTACTTC. Its translation: CASSTVAGQGMVETQYF.